One sample yielded the 5 T cell receptor beta chains listed below, sequenced in a study of cytomegalovirus exposure and HLA in healthy donors (dated by TCRdb to 2017 to 2019). Preparation of the library involved the immunoSEQ multiplex PCR assay. For the multiplex PCR, a mixture combining 60 forward primers for TCR Vbeta segments and 13 reverse primers for TCR Jbeta segments was used. The table comes from immuneACCESS by way of TCRdb, which keeps in-frame sequences with V and J called. Part of the clones is missing from these tables; in studies checked, under half for an unresolved V gene and the rest for unknown reasons. The sample contains more than 140,000 clones, about three fifths of them found a single time. The biggest ten clones account for about 2.9% of the sample. The material sequenced was PBMCs. The source of these receptors is a woman in her twenties or thirties in good health and CMV-seropositive.

This clone appeared once. The chain has TRBV19 and TRBJ2-7; possible D gene TRBD1, 5 bases. Germline CDR1 reads LNHDA; CDR2 reads SQIVND (reference sequence). The CDR3 runs 16 residues. Trimming shortened V by 5 bases and J by 3 bases, and 20 bases separated the two germline ends. The CDR3 DNA is TGTGCCAGTAGTCAACCCGTGCTTAGGGGCGGCTACGAGCAGTACTTC. Translated, it gives CASSQPVLRGGYEQYF.

The chain couples TRBV29-1 to TRBJ2-4; a possible D gene is TRBD1 (5 bases). Trimming took 0 bases from V and 4 from J, leaving 10 bases between them. Germline CDR1 and CDR2: SQVTM and ANQGSEA. CDR3 length: 14 amino acids. The CDR3 DNA reads TGCAGCGTTGAAGATCCCGCAGGGAAAAACATTCAGTACTTC. The encoded protein is CSVEDPAGKNIQYF.

The J gene is TRBJ1-1, the V gene TRBV6-5; a weak D match, TRBD1 (6 bases). CDR3 length equals 14 residues. V lost 5 bases and J lost 8, with 18 bases in between. Germline V CDR1 and CDR2: MNHEY, SVGAGI. CDR3 sequence reads: CASSGAQGLQEAFF. DNA of the CDR3: TGTGCCAGCAGTGGGGCTCAGGGGCTGCAAGAAGCTTTCTTT.

This rearrangement joins TRBV6-6 to TRBJ2-7; 7 nucleotides align to TRBD1. CDR1 is MNHNY, CDR2 SVGAGI, per germline (reference sequence). The CDR3 runs 15 residues. Unmatched junction bases numbered 10, after V lost 8 bases and J lost 0 bases. This chain's CDR3 is CASATYWDSSYEQYF. Here the CDR3 DNA reads TGTGCCAGCGCAACCTATTGGGACAGCTCCTACGAGCAGTACTTC.

In DNA form, the CDR3 reads TGTGCCAGCAGCTTAGTCGGAGGTCCCAGCTCTGGAAACACCATATATTTT. Its protein product is CASSLVGGPSSGNTIYF. This chain links TRBV7-2 with TRBJ1-3, with unresolved D. The germline gives CDR1 SGHTA, CDR2 FQGNSA. Trimming left V 1 base short and J 0 bases short, with 13 bases between. The CDR3 is 17 residues long.